The clone carrying this TCR beta chain was counted only a few times. Its antigen is not identified. The length of the CDR3 is 14 residues. V gave up 6 bases and J gave up 5 bases, with 15 bases separating them. The data derive from a study of blood T cells in healthy people across ages. Alongside a J-beta primer mix, a sample-barcoded 5' primer served in a second PCR lasting roughly 6 to 12 cycles. Each of the cDNA molecules was tagged by a template-switch adaptor with 12 random nucleotides. TCRdb independently ran MiXCR on the 5' RACE reads; one entry per CDR3 protein. The sample holds 540,000 or so distinct CDR3 sequences, about 24% seen once. Findings and caveats of the study: Long-lived and aged donors differed, with more naive CD4+ cells and higher diversity in the long-lived.

These records were also assigned to another study, of T cells of mothers and their children. As reported in that work: Unrelated mother-child pairs always had slightly, but never significantly, lower normalized overlap than related pairs.

V gene TRBV12-3 or TRBV12-4 combines with J gene TRBJ2-3; D might be TRBD1 (6 bases). Sequencing used blood. The TCR was taken from a boy aged 10-17 years in good health. CDR3: CASRSRDILDTQYF. CDR3 DNA: TGTGCCAGCAGGTCCCGGGACATATTAGATACGCAGTATTTT.